This T cell receptor beta chain was recorded in a study of blood T cell repertoires in COVID-19. On the study more broadly: Whether acute or convalescent, the COVID-19 samples came from the United States, Italy and Spain.

Methods used by the authors: Estimates of nucleated cell counts were drawn from the amplification of reference gene primers. The method was immunoSEQ multiplex PCR; TCRdb's version includes in-frame clones alone and lacks a portion of them. That table supplies the V and J calls and clone size; D and trimming were determined from the DNA. The sample yields 150,000 to 180,000 clones, 83% seen once. Trimming removed 3 bases at V and 8 bases at J, with 11 bases between. Germline CDR1 reads MNHNY; CDR2 reads SVGAGI (reference sequence). The CDR3 totals 14 residues. This TCR was recovered from a woman aged 55-69 years with COVID-19, enrolled during active disease. The specimen was peripheral blood. The rearrangement links TRBV6-6 to TRBJ1-6, with a weak D call TRBD1 (5 bases). In nucleotides, the CDR3 is TGTGCCAGCAGTTATAAGGGGCCCGATTCACCCCTCCACTTT. It encodes CASSYKGPDSPLHF.